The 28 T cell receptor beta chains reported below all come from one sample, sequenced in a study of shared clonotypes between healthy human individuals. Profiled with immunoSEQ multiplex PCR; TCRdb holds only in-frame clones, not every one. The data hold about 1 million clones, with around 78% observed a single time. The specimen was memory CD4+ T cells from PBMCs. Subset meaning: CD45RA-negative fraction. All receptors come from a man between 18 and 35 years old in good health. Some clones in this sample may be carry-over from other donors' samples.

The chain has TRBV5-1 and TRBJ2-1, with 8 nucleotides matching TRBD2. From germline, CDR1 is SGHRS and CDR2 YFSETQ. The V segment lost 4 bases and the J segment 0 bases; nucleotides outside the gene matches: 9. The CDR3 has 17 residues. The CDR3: CASSGGSGASSYNEQFF. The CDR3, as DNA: TGCGCCAGCAGCGGGGGTAGCGGGGCAAGCTCCTACAATGAGCAGTTCTTC.

CDR3 amino acids: CASSLVGTGGDQPQHF. CDR3 nucleotide sequence: TGTGCCAGCAGCTTAGTGGGGACAGGGGGAGATCAGCCCCAGCATTTT. This chain uses TRBV7-2 with TRBJ1-5; 11 bases agree with TRBD1. This CDR3 is 16 amino acids long. V was clipped by 1 base and J by 5 bases; unmatched bases: 4. The germline gives CDR1 SGHTA, CDR2 FQGNSA.

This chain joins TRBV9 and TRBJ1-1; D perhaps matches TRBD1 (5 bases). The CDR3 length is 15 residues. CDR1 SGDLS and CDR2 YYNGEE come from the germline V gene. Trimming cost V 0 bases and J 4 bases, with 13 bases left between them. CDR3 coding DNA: TGTGCCAGCAGCGTAGAGGCAGGGATGAGCACTGAAGCTTTCTTT. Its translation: CASSVEAGMSTEAFF.

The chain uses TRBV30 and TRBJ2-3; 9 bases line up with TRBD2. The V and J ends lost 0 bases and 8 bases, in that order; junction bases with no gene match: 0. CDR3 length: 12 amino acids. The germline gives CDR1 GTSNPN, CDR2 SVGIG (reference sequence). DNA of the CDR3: TGTGCCTGGAGTGTAGCGGGAGGTACGCAGTATTTT. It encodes CAWSVAGGTQYF. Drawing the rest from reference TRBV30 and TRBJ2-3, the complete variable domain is SQTIHQWPATLVQPVGSPLSLECTVEGTSNPNLYWYRQAAGRGLQLLFYSVGIGQISSEVPQNLSASRPQDRQFILSSKKLLLSDSGFYLCAWSVAGGTQYFGPGTRLTVL.

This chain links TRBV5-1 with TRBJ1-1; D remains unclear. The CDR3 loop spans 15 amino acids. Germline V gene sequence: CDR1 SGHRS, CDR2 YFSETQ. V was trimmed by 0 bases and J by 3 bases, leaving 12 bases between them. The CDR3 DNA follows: TGCGCCAGCAGCTTGGTCGCAAGAACGGACACTGAAGCTTTCTTT. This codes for CASSLVARTDTEAFF.

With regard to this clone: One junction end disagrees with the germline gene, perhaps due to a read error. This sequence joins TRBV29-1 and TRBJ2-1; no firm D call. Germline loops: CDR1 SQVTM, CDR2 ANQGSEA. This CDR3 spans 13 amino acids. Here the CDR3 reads CSVEESSYNEQFF. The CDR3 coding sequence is TGCAGCGTCGAAGAGAGCTCCTACAATGAGCAGTTCTTC.

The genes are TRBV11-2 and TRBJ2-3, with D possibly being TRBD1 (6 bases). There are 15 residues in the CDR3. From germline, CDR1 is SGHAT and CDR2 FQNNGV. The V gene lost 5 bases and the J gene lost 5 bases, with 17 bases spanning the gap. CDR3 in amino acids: CASSGLQGSGDTQYF. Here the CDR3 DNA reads TGTGCCAGCAGCGGGTTACAGGGATCGGGAGATACGCAGTATTTT.

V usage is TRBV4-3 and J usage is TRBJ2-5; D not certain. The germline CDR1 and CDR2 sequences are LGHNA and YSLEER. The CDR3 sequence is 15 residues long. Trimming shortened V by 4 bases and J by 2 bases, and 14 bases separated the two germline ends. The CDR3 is CASSRATGPQETQYF. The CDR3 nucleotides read TGCGCCAGCAGCCGAGCTACCGGGCCACAAGAGACCCAGTACTTC.

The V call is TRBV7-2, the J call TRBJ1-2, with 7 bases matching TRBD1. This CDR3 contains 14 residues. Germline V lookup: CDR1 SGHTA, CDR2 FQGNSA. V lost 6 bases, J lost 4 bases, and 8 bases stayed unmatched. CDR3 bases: TGTGCCAGCAGTCCCCACGCAGGGGGCTATGGCTACACCTTC. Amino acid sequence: CASSPHAGGYGYTF.

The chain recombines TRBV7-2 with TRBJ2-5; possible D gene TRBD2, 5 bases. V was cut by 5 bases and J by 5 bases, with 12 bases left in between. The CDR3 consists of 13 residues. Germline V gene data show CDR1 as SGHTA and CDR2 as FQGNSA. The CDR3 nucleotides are TGTGCCAGCAGCCAGGACTTGTGGGAGACCCAGTACTTC. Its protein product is CASSQDLWETQYF. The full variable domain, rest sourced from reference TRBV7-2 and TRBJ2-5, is GAGVSQSPSNKVTEKGKDVELRCDPISGHTALYWYRQSLGQGLEFLIYFQGNSAPDKSGLPSDRFSAERTGGSVSTLTIQRTQQEDSAVYLCASSQDLWETQYFGPGTRLLVL.

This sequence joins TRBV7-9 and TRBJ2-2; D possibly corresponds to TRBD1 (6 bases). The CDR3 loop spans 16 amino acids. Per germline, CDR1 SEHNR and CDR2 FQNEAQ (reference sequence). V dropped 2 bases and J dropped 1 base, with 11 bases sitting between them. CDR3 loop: CASSLTGGLNTGELFF. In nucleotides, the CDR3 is TGTGCCAGCAGCTTAACTGGGGGCCTGAACACCGGGGAGCTGTTTTTT.

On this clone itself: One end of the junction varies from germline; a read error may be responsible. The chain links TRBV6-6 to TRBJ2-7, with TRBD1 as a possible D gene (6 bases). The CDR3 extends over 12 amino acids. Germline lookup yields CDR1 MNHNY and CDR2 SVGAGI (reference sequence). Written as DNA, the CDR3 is TGTGCCGGCAGTCCAGGGGACTACGAGCAGTACTTC. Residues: CAGSPGDYEQYF.

CDR3 region: CASSEWLAGGPYEQFF. CDR3 coding DNA: TGTGCCAGCAGTGAATGGTTAGCGGGAGGGCCATATGAGCAGTTCTTC. V usage is TRBV6-1 and J usage is TRBJ2-1, with 11 bases lining up with TRBD2. After removal of 2 bases from V and 8 bases from J, the junction contained 8 bases not matched to a gene. The CDR3 runs 16 residues. Germline loops: CDR1 MNHNS, CDR2 SASEGT.

CDR3 DNA sequence: TGTGCCAGCAGCTTAGCAGGCTGGGCCTATGGCTACACCTTC. This gives the protein CASSLAGWAYGYTF. The chain joins TRBV7-2 to TRBJ1-2; the D is unclear. The CDR3 extends over 14 amino acids. Germline CDR1 is SGHTA and CDR2 is FQGNSA. Trimming shortened V by 0 bases and J by 4 bases, and 9 bases separated the two germline ends. Combining the CDR3 with reference TRBV7-2 and TRBJ1-2 gives the whole variable domain GAGVSQSPSNKVTEKGKDVELRCDPISGHTALYWYRQSLGQGLEFLIYFQGNSAPDKSGLPSDRFSAERTGGSVSTLTIQRTQQEDSAVYLCASSLAGWAYGYTFGSGTRLTVV.

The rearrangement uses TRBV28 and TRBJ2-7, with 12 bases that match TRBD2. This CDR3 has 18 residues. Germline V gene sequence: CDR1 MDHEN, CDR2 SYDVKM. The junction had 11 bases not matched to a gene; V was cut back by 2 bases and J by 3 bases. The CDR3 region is CASSLTSPGLAGNYEQYF. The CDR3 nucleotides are TGTGCCAGCAGTTTAACTTCCCCCGGACTAGCGGGGAACTACGAGCAGTACTTC.

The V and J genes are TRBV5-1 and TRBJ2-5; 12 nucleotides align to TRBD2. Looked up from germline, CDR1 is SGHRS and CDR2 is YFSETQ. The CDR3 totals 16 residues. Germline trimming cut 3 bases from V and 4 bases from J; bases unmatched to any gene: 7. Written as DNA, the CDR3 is TGCGCCAGCAGCTCCGGACTAGCGGGACCGGCAGAGACCCAGTACTTC. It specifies CASSSGLAGPAETQYF.

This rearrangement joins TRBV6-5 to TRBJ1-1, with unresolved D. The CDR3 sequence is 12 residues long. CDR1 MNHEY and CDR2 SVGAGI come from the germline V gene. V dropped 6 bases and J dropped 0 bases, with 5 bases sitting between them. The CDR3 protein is CASSNLNTEAFF. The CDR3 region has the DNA TGTGCCAGCAGCAACTTGAACACTGAAGCTTTCTTT.

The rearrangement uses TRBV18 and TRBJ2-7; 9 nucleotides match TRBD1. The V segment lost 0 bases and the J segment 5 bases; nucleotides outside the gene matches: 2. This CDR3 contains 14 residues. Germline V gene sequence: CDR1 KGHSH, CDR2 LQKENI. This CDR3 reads CASSPPRDRDEQYF. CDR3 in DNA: TGTGCCAGCTCACCACCTCGGGACAGGGACGAGCAGTACTTC.

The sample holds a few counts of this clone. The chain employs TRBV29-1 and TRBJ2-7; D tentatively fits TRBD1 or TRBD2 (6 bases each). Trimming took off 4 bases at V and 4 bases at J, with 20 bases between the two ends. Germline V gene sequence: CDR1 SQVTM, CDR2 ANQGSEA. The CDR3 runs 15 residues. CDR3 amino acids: CSVVRGRDGGYEQYF. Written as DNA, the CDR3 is TGCAGCGTTGTACGGGGGCGGGACGGAGGTTACGAGCAGTACTTC.

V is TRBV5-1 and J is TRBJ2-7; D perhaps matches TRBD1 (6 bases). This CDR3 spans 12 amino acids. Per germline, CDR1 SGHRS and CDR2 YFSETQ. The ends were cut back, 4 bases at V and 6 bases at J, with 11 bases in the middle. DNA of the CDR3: TGCGCCAGCAGCCCGGGGACAAGCGAGCAGTACTTC. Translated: CASSPGTSEQYF.

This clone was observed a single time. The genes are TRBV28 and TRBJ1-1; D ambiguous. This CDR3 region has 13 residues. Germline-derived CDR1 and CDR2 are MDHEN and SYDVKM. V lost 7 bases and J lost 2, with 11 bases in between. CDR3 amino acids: CASTLPTNTEAFF. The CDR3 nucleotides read TGTGCCAGCACCCTCCCCACCAACACTGAAGCTTTCTTT.

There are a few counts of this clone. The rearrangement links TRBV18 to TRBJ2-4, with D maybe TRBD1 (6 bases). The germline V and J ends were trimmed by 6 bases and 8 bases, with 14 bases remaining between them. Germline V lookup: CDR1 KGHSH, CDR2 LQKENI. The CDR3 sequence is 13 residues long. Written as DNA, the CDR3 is TGTGCCAGCTCCCCGGGACAAAGGGACATTCAGTACTTC. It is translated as CASSPGQRDIQYF.

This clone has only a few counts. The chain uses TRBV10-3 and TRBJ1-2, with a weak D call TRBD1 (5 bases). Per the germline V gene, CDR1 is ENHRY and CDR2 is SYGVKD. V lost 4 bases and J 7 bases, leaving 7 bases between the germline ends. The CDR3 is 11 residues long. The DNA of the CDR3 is TGTGCCATCAGTGGGCAGGGTGGCTACACCTTC. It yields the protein CAISGQGGYTF.

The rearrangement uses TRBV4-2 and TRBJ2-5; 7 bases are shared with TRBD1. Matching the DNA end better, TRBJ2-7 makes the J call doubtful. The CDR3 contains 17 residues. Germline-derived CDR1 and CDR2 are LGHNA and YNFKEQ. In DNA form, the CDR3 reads TGTGCCAGCAGCCAAGCAACACCCCGCGACAGGGCCCACGAGCAGTACTTC. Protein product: CASSQATPRDRAHEQYF.

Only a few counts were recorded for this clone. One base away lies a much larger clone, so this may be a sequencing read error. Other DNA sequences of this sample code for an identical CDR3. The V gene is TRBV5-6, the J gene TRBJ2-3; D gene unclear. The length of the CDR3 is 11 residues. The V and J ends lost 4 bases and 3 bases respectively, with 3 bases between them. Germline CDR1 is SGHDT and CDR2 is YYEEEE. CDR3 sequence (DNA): TGTGCCAGCAGCAGGACAGATACGCAGTATTTT. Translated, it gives CASSRTDTQYF.

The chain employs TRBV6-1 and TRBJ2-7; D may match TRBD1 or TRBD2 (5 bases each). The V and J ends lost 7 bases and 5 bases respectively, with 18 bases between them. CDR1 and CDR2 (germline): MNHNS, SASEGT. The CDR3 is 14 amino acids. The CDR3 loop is CASILTRGVHEQYF. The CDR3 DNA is TGTGCCAGCATACTCACCAGAGGGGTCCACGAGCAGTACTTC.

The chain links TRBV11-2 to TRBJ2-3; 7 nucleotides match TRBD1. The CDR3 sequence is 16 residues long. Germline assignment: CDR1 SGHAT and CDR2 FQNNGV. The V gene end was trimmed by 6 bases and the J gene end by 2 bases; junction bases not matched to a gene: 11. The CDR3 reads CASRRPGQLITDTQYF. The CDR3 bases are TGTGCCAGCAGGAGACCGGGACAGTTAATCACAGATACGCAGTATTTT.

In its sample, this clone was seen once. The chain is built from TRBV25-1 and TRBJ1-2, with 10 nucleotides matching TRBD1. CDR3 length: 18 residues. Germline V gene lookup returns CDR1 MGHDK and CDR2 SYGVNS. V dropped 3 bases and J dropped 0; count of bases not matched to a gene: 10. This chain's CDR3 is CASSDTGTGAQANYGYTF. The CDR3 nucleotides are TGTGCCAGCAGTGACACCGGGACAGGGGCTCAAGCTAACTATGGCTACACCTTC.